The sample holds a few counts of the clone carrying this T cell receptor (beta chain). Its antigen is unidentified. The data originate from a study of T cell repertoires in cytomegalovirus infection. TCRdb itself ran the reads through MiXCR, one entry per CDR3 protein. The sample includes roughly 500,000 distinct CDR3 sequences, around 30% of them seen just once. Germline loops: CDR1 SGHTA, CDR2 FQGNSA. The CDR3 length is 14 residues. Trimming took 5 bases from V and 3 from J, leaving 12 bases between them. The receptor was isolated from a human donor in good health (CMV status not recorded). Some clones in this sample may be carry-over from other donors' samples. The sample consisted of cultured PBMCs, taken from culture after CMV antigen stimulation. The V call is TRBV7-2, the J call TRBJ2-3; D not certain. DNA of the CDR3: TGTGCCAGCAGCCCCTCCCGGGTAACAGATACGCAGTATTTT. The encoded protein is CASSPSRVTDTQYF.